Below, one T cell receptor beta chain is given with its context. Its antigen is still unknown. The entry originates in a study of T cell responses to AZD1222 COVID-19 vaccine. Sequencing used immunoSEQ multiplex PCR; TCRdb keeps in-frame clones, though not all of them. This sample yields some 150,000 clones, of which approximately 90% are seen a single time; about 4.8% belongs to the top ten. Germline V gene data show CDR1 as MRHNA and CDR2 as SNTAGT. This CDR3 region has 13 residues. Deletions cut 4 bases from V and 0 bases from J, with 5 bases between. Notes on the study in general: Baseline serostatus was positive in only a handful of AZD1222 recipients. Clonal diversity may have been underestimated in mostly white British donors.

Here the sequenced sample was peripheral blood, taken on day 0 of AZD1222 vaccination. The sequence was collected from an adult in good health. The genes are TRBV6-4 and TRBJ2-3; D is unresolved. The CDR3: CASSVASTDTQYF. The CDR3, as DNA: TGTGCCAGCAGTGTAGCTAGCACAGATACGCAGTATTTT.